This T cell receptor (beta chain) appears in the sequencing data of a study of follicular helper T cells after annual influenza vaccination. Broader study findings: Day 7 ICOS+CD38+ clones later appeared mostly in ICOS-CD38- cTfh.

As concerns this clone: What it recognizes is unknown.

The table came from immunoSEQ multiplex PCR; TCRdb's copy has only in-frame clones and leaves some out. The sample lists about 9,800 clones; approximately 83% were seen once. Specified time point: 2014-2015 season, 7 days after vaccination. The CDR3 totals 15 residues. V lost 0 bases, J lost 2 bases, and 8 bases lay in between. The germline V gene encodes CDR1 MGHRA and CDR2 YSYEKL. This chain joins TRBV4-1 and TRBJ2-1; weak D call: TRBD2 (5 bases). The sequencing used CXCR5- memory CD4+ T cells sorted from blood, collected 7 days after influenza vaccination. This receptor was obtained from an adult who received the influenza vaccine. CDR3 in DNA: TGCGCCAGCAGCCAAGATCAGAGGGCCTACAATGAGCAGTTCTTC. As protein: CASSQDQRAYNEQFF.